This T cell receptor (beta chain) comes out of a study of blood T cell repertoires in COVID-19. Across the study: Whether acute or convalescent, the COVID-19 samples came from the United States, Italy and Spain. PBMCs, B-cell-depleted T cells, or T cells provided the cDNA or gDNA that made up the material.

This clone was observed once. Authors' analysis steps: Estimation of nucleated cell counts relied on the amplification of reference gene primers. The assay was immunoSEQ multiplex PCR, and TCRdb's table has in-frame clones only and misses some. V and J calls and clone size come straight from that table; D and trimming were deduced from the DNA. The repertoire consists of some 150,000 clones, with roughly four fifths occurring once and the leading ten covering 1.5% to 2%. The sequencing input was peripheral blood. This receptor was taken from a human donor in a cohort sampled during active COVID-19.

The CDR3 DNA reads as TGTGCCAGCAGCCCAAAGGGGGGGAGTGGGACCTACGAGCAGTACTTC. Its protein product is CASSPKGGSGTYEQYF. The chain joins TRBV7-9 to TRBJ2-7, with D possibly TRBD2 on 7 matching bases. This CDR3 comprises 16 residues. Deletions cut 5 bases from V and 2 bases from J, with 19 bases between. Per germline, CDR1 SEHNR and CDR2 FQNEAQ (reference sequence).